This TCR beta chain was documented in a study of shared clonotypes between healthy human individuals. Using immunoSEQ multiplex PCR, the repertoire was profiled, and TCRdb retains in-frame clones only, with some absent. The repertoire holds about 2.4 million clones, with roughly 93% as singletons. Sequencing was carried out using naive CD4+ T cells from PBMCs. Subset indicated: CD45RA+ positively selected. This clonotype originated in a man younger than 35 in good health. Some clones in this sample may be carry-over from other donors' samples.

The CDR3 loop is CASSEGLAGGLETQYF. CDR3 coding DNA: TGTGCCAGCAGTGAAGGACTAGCGGGAGGGTTGGAGACCCAGTACTTC. The chain links TRBV6-1 to TRBJ2-5, with 14 bases aligning to TRBD2. CDR1 and CDR2 (germline): MNHNS, SASEGT. V lost 1 base, J lost 5 bases, and 3 bases stayed unmatched. The CDR3 covers 16 residues.